A selection of T cell receptor beta chains follows, all from one sample in a study of T cells in Graves' hyperthyroidism and ophthalmopathy. TCRdb reanalysed the multiplex PCR reads using MiXCR and keeps one entry per CDR3 protein. This sample has approximately 370,000 distinct CDR3 sequences, with just under 15% found just once. The sequencing input was blood. These receptors originate from a woman aged 30 to 39 with Graves' hyperthyroidism. Both conserved end residues are part of each CDR3. A D gene is named only where the DNA matches it firmly. Expanded clones get a size class; other rows say once, few or many, or leave the size out.

d_call clone_size j_call v_call cdr3_aa cdr3_nt
TRBD2 many TRBJ2-3 TRBV5-4 CASSERLAGGGDTQYF TGTGCCAGCAGCGAGAGACTAGCGGGAGGAGGAGATACGCAGTATTTT
- many TRBJ1-3 TRBV18 CASSPGETSGNTIYF TGTGCCAGCTCACCAGGGGAAACCTCTGGAAACACCATATATTTT
- many TRBJ2-1 TRBV27 CASSLDTSPYNEQFF TGTGCCAGCAGTTTAGACACGAGCCCCTACAATGAGCAGTTCTTC
- few TRBJ2-7 TRBV14 CASSQSDGGPYEQYF TGTGCCAGCAGCCAATCGGATGGGGGCCCCTACGAGCAGTACTTC
TRBD2 once TRBJ2-1 TRBV2 CASSDKAGGIYEQFF TGTGCCAGCAGTGACAAAGCGGGAGGGATCTATGAGCAGTTCTTC
- - TRBJ2-2 TRBV30 CASSMWAANTGELFF TGTGCCAGTAGTATGTGGGCTGCGAACACCGGGGAGCTGTTTTTT
TRBD1 many TRBJ2-7 TRBV5-1 CASAQQGSYEQYF TGCGCCAGCGCACAACAGGGGTCCTACGAGCAGTACTTC
TRBD1 - TRBJ2-7 TRBV29-1 CSFLSGTAYEQYF TGCAGCTTCCTGTCCGGGACAGCCTACGAGCAGTACTTC
- - TRBJ2-5 TRBV5-5 CASSYGPNLQETQYF TGTGCCAGCAGCTATGGACCTAACCTTCAAGAGACCCAGTACTTC
- - TRBJ2-7 TRBV30 CAWSVRGIKRDSYEQYF TGTGCCTGGAGTGTACGGGGGATAAAGAGGGATTCCTACGAGCAGTACTTC
TRBD1 many TRBJ2-7 TRBV28 CASSPGGDRGSYEQYF TGTGCCAGCAGTCCCGGCGGGGACAGGGGATCCTACGAGCAGTACTTC
TRBD2 - TRBJ2-7 TRBV11-2 CASSFSGNNYEQYF TGTGCCAGCAGCTTTAGCGGGAACAACTACGAGCAGTACTTC
TRBD2 - TRBJ2-7 TRBV4-1 CASSQPGLAGEMPYF TGCGCCAGCAGCCAGCCCGGACTAGCGGGGGAGATGCCGTACTTC
- - TRBJ2-2 TRBV5-4 CASSLLGGNMNTGELFF TGTGCCAGCAGCTTGCTGGGGGGAAACATGAACACCGGGGAGCTGTTTTTT
TRBD2 - TRBJ2-7 TRBV5-1 CASSSGTSGRPDEQYF TGCGCCAGCAGCTCCGGGACTAGCGGGAGGCCAGACGAGCAGTACTTC
- - TRBJ1-4 TRBV5-1 CASSSSYEKLFF TGCGCCAGCAGCTCTAGTTATGAAAAACTGTTTTTT
TRBD1 many TRBJ1-1 TRBV27 CASSPMTGSMNTEAFF TGTGCCAGCAGTCCAATGACAGGGTCTATGAACACTGAAGCTTTCTTT
- few TRBJ2-2 TRBV12-3/TRBV12-4 CASRTGGSATGELFF TGTGCGAGTCGGACTGGGGGCTCGGCCACCGGGGAGCTGTTTTTT
TRBD1 many TRBJ2-5 TRBV30 CAWSEDRVETQYF TGTGCCTGGAGCGAGGACAGGGTAGAGACCCAGTACTTC
- few TRBJ2-3 TRBV9 CASSVDQGLTDTQYF TGTGCCAGCAGCGTAGATCAGGGGCTAACAGATACGCAGTATTTT
- few TRBJ2-1 TRBV6-1 CASLNPYNEQFF TGTGCCAGCCTAAACCCTTACAATGAGCAGTTCTTC
- few TRBJ1-1 TRBV6-1 CASSPGAGRTEAFF TGTGCCAGCAGTCCCGGAGCCGGCCGGACTGAAGCTTTCTTT
- - TRBJ2-7 TRBV2 CASSEAVGAGENEQYF TGTGCCAGCAGTGAAGCCGTAGGGGCAGGGGAGAACGAGCAGTACTTC
- many TRBJ2-7 TRBV24-1 CATNTSQTGEQYF TGTGCCACCAATACTAGCCAAACCGGCGAGCAGTACTTC
TRBD2 many TRBJ2-7 TRBV28 CASSFQGREAQPEQYF TGTGCCAGCAGTTTCCAGGGACGGGAGGCCCAACCCGAGCAGTACTTC
TRBD1 once TRBJ1-2 TRBV19 CASSTGTGGHPLLSF TGTGCCAGTAGTACAGGGACAGGGGGCCATCCCCTGCTCTCCTTC
TRBD1 many TRBJ1-1 TRBV5-1 CASTLISTGGTEAFF TGCGCCAGCACCCTTATCTCGACAGGGGGCACTGAAGCTTTCTTT
TRBD1 - TRBJ1-5 TRBV7-9 CASSFTGDNQPQHF TGTGCCAGCAGCTTTACAGGGGACAATCAGCCCCAGCATTTT
TRBD1 - TRBJ2-1 TRBV27 CASSLGSGDSSYNEQFF TGCGCCAGCAGCTTGGGGTCCGGGGACAGCTCCTACAATGAGCAGTTCTTC
- - TRBJ2-3 TRBV20-1 CSARLGMSTDTQYF TGCAGTGCTAGATTAGGGATGTCCACAGATACGCAGTATTTT
TRBD1 - TRBJ2-3 TRBV6-9 CASSYPGGLDTQYF TGTGCCAGCAGTTACCCAGGGGGATTAGATACGCAGTATTTT
- few TRBJ1-4 TRBV20-1 CSARDTTARSNEKLFF TGCAGTGCTAGAGATACGACCGCCCGTTCTAATGAAAAACTGTTTTTT
TRBD2 few TRBJ2-1 TRBV7-9 CASSLALAYYNEQFF TGTGCCAGCAGCTTAGCACTAGCGTACTACAATGAGCAGTTCTTC
- - TRBJ2-7 TRBV20-1 CSATVSYEQYF TGCAGTGCTACAGTCTCCTACGAGCAGTACTTC
- - TRBJ2-1 TRBV6-2/TRBV6-3 CASGPTFLSQFF TGTGCCAGCGGCCCTACCTTTTTATCCCAGTTCTTC
TRBD1 - TRBJ2-3 TRBV6-1 CASSLGRQGAGDTQYF TGTGCCAGCAGTCTCGGACGACAGGGGGCGGGAGATACGCAGTATTTT
TRBD2 few TRBJ2-7 TRBV7-9 CASSRIAGGAYEQYF TGTGCCAGCAGCCGAATAGCGGGGGGGGCCTACGAGCAGTACTTC
- - TRBJ2-1 TRBV2 CASTGYNEQFF TGTGCCAGCACAGGGTACAATGAGCAGTTCTTC
- many TRBJ1-1 TRBV6-5 CASSYGGAVPTEAFF TGTGCCAGCAGTTACGGGGGCGCGGTTCCCACTGAAGCTTTCTTT
- many TRBJ2-1 TRBV5-1 CASSLDAGSANEQFF TGCGCCAGCAGCTTGGACGCGGGGTCGGCCAATGAGCAGTTCTTC
TRBD2 many TRBJ2-1 TRBV10-3 CAIRGGRSSYNEQFF TGTGCCATCAGGGGGGGGAGGAGCTCCTACAATGAGCAGTTCTTC
TRBD2 few TRBJ2-3 TRBV2 CASTVLAGIEGGTDTQYF TGTGCCAGCACCGTCCTAGCGGGGATAGAGGGAGGCACAGATACGCAGTATTTT
TRBD1 many TRBJ2-7 TRBV27 CASSPGTGVEQYF TGTGCCAGCAGCCCAGGGACAGGGGTCGAGCAGTACTTC
- many TRBJ2-5 TRBV20-1 CSARDGGGGQETQYF TGCAGTGCTAGAGATGGGGGAGGAGGGCAAGAGACCCAGTACTTC
- - TRBJ2-1 TRBV6-2/TRBV6-3 CATSYSGVQEQFF TGTGCCACCAGTTACTCGGGGGTTCAGGAGCAGTTCTTC
TRBD2 - TRBJ2-2 TRBV5-4 CASSFAGTSVGELFF TGTGCCAGCAGCTTCGCCGGGACTAGCGTCGGGGAGCTGTTTTTT
- many TRBJ1-1 TRBV2 CASSEGIGGRAFF TGTGCCAGCAGTGAAGGGATAGGGGGTCGAGCTTTCTTT
- - TRBJ2-1 TRBV7-6 CASSPTGGGTYNEQFF TGTGCCAGCAGCCCAACCGGGGGAGGTACCTACAATGAGCAGTTCTTC
- - TRBJ2-6 TRBV18 CASSSGVAGANVLTF TGTGCCAGCTCATCTGGGGTGGCTGGGGCCAACGTCCTGACTTTC
TRBD1 many TRBJ2-7 TRBV7-3 CASSQGQGNEQYF TGTGCCAGCAGCCAAGGACAGGGCAACGAGCAGTACTTC
TRBD1 few TRBJ1-6 TRBV4-1 CASSHTPPDRLILGRSPLHF TGCGCCAGCAGCCACACCCCCCCGGACAGGCTCATTCTCGGTCGGTCACCCCTCCACTTT
- many TRBJ2-7 TRBV7-2 CASSLAAYEQYF TGTGCCAGCAGCTTAGCGGCCTACGAGCAGTACTTC
- many TRBJ2-5 TRBV11-2 CASSSPFRVGEETQYF TGTGCCAGCAGCTCACCTTTCAGGGTTGGGGAAGAGACCCAGTACTTC
- - TRBJ1-6 TRBV3-1 CASSQGGESPLHF TGTGCCAGCAGCCAAGGGGGTGAGTCACCCCTCCACTTT
- - TRBJ2-2 TRBV18 CASSPPGGPGELFF TGTGCCAGCTCACCACCCGGAGGTCCAGGGGAGCTGTTTTTT
TRBD1 - TRBJ1-2 TRBV19 CASSEGTGSGLYGYTF TGTGCCAGTAGTGAAGGGACAGGATCGGGCCTCTATGGCTACACCTTC
TRBD2 many TRBJ2-3 TRBV24-1 CATGASGSSADTQYF TGTGCCACCGGAGCTAGCGGGAGTTCTGCAGATACGCAGTATTTT
- - TRBJ1-1 TRBV4-1 CASSQDRVLDTEAFF TGCGCCAGCAGCCAAGATCGGGTGCTGGACACTGAAGCTTTCTTT
TRBD1 many TRBJ1-1 TRBV6-1 CASSEVRGQLNTEAFF TGTGCCAGCAGTGAAGTAAGGGGGCAGTTGAACACTGAAGCTTTCTTT